Presented here are 20 T cell receptor beta chains from one specimen sequenced in a study of blood T cell repertoires in COVID-19. Sequenced by immunoSEQ multiplex PCR; TCRdb stores in-frame clones only, minus some. Of nearly 110,000 clones listed, 70% to 80% are singletons. Source material: peripheral blood. These receptors originate from a man older than 75 with COVID-19, enrolled during active disease.

The chain recombines TRBV12-3 or TRBV12-4 with TRBJ1-6, with no clear D. Between the trimmed V and J ends, which lost 8 bases and 9 bases, there was a span of 14 bases. The CDR3 contains 13 residues. The CDR3 region has the DNA TGTGCCAGCCACGAGGGCTGGCGTTCACCCCTCCACTTT. This encodes CASHEGWRSPLHF.

This clone was observed a handful of times. This chain connects TRBV6-5 to TRBJ1-5; 10 bases fit TRBD1. Trimming took 4 bases from V and 4 from J; bases not matched to a gene: 1. The CDR3 extends over 14 amino acids. Germline V lookup: CDR1 MNHEY, CDR2 SVGAGI. CDR3 DNA sequence: TGTGCCAGCAGTTCGGGACAGGGGAATCAGCCCCAGCATTTT. As protein: CASSSGQGNQPQHF.

This clone has just one count. The chain is built from TRBV6-5 and TRBJ2-7, with D perhaps matching TRBD2 (6 bases). This CDR3 has 14 amino acids. V lost 1 base and J lost 5, with 12 bases in between. The germline V gene has CDR1 MNHEY and CDR2 SVGAGI. The CDR3 is CASSYYAGKDEQYF. CDR3 nucleotide sequence: TGTGCCAGCAGTTACTACGCGGGAAAGGACGAGCAGTACTTC.

J is TRBJ2-6 and V is TRBV5-1; D is unclear. The germline gives CDR1 SGHRS, CDR2 YFSETQ. V gave up 3 bases and J gave up 0 bases, with 13 bases separating them. There are 17 residues in the CDR3. The CDR3 DNA reads as TGCGCCAGCAGCTACGGGTCTACCTTCTCTGGGGCCAACGTCCTGACTTTC. It is translated as CASSYGSTFSGANVLTF.

This clone was observed a handful of times. V and J are TRBV6-2 or TRBV6-3 and TRBJ2-2, with D possibly being TRBD2 (7 bases). The CDR3 totals 15 residues. V was shortened by 6 bases and J by 1 base, with 12 bases between the two germline ends. In germline, CDR1 is MNHEY, CDR2 SVGEGT. CDR3: CASSRGGVNTGELFF. The CDR3 DNA is TGTGCCAGCAGCAGGGGAGGGGTGAACACCGGGGAGCTGTTTTTT.

The CDR3 loop reads CASSSSGYEQYF. For the CDR3, the DNA is TGTGCCAGCAGTTCTAGTGGATACGAGCAGTACTTC. The chain joins TRBV11-2 to TRBJ2-7; D unclear. This CDR3 has 12 amino acids. Germline lookup yields CDR1 SGHAT and CDR2 FQNNGV. V lost 6 bases, J lost 4 bases, and 10 bases lay in between.

This clone has just one count. CDR3 coding DNA: TGCAGTGCTAGTGGGACTACTAGGGAGACCCAGTACTTC. Its translation is CSASGTTRETQYF. The chain combines TRBV20-1 with TRBJ2-5; 7 nucleotides align to TRBD2. The V gene end was trimmed by 3 bases and the J gene end by 5 bases; junction bases not matched to a gene: 6. Germline CDR1 and CDR2: DFQATT and SNEGSKA (reference sequence). The CDR3 runs 13 residues.

The chain combines TRBV29-1 with TRBJ2-5, with D perhaps TRBD2 (6 bases). Deletions cut 6 bases from V and 5 bases from J, with 16 bases between. This CDR3 is 13 amino acids long. Looked up from germline, CDR1 is SQVTM and CDR2 is ANQGSEA. This CDR3 is CSVLRRDSETQYF. The CDR3 bases are TGCAGCGTCCTTCGACGGGACTCCGAGACCCAGTACTTC.

The chain has TRBV5-4 and TRBJ2-3; 7 positions agree with TRBD1. V was clipped by 2 bases and J by 0 bases; unmatched bases: 3. Looked up from germline, CDR1 is SGHNT and CDR2 is YYREEE (reference sequence). The CDR3 loop spans 15 amino acids. The CDR3 DNA reads TGTGCCAGCAGCTTCCGGACAGGCAGCACAGATACGCAGTATTTT. This sequence encodes CASSFRTGSTDTQYF.

The chain combines TRBV7-8 with TRBJ1-6, with D possibly being TRBD1 (6 bases). V lost 2 bases and J lost 5, with 10 bases in between. The CDR3 is 15 amino acids. Looked up from germline, CDR1 is SGHVS and CDR2 is FQNEAQ. The CDR3 DNA follows: TGTGCCAGCAGCTTAATGGACAGCAATAATTCACCCCTCCACTTT. Its translation: CASSLMDSNNSPLHF. Full variable domain (rest looked up from reference TRBV7-8 and TRBJ1-6): GAGVSQSPRYKVAKRGQDVALRCDPISGHVSLFWYQQALGQGPEFLTYFQNEAQLDKSGLPSDRFFAERPEGSVSTLKIQRTQQEDSAVYLCASSLMDSNNSPLHFGNGTRLTVT.

The CDR3 bases are TGTGCCAGCAGTTTCCGAGGACGGGAGGAGAGCACAGATACGCAGTATTTT. Translated: CASSFRGREESTDTQYF. J is TRBJ2-3 and V is TRBV28; 7 bases fit TRBD2. The V gene's germline CDR1 is MDHEN and CDR2 SYDVKM. The length of the CDR3 is 17 residues. With V trimmed by 3 bases and J by 0 bases, 9 bases remained unmatched.

The chain is built from TRBV5-1 and TRBJ2-1; 8 bases are shared with TRBD2. CDR3 length: 15 amino acids. V gave up 0 bases and J gave up 6 bases; unmatched junction bases: 5. Looked up from germline, CDR1 is SGHRS and CDR2 is YFSETQ. CDR3 DNA: TGCGCCAGCAGCTTGGGAGCGGGAGAAAGCAATGAGCAGTTCTTC. This translates into CASSLGAGESNEQFF.

The CDR3 DNA reads as TGCGCCAGCAGCCCCGGGACAGGGGATTCTTCACCCCTCCACTTT. Amino acid sequence: CASSPGTGDSSPLHF. The V and J genes are TRBV5-1 and TRBJ1-6; 10 bases align to TRBD1. Germline CDR1 SGHRS, CDR2 YFSETQ. The trim removed 4 bases at V and 9 bases at J, leaving 7 bases unmatched. This CDR3 contains 15 residues.

V usage is TRBV12-5 and J usage is TRBJ2-3, with TRBD1 matching 9 bases. V shed 6 bases, J shed 1 base, and the junction held 14 bases outside the gene matches. The germline CDR1 and CDR2 sequences are LGHNT and FRNRAP. The CDR3 sequence is 18 residues long. The DNA for the CDR3 is TGTGCTAGTGGCTCAAATACAGGGGGCGAAGGGGGCACAGATACGCAGTATTTT. Protein: CASGSNTGGEGGTDTQYF.

This chain joins TRBV29-1 and TRBJ2-6, with 9 bases matching TRBD1. Germline V lookup: CDR1 SQVTM, CDR2 ANQGSEA. The V and J ends lost 4 bases and 0 bases, in that order; junction bases with no gene match: 4. The CDR3 contains 16 residues. The CDR3 loop reads CSVADRGSSGANVLTF. The CDR3 nucleotides read TGCAGCGTTGCAGACAGGGGGAGCTCTGGGGCCAACGTCCTGACTTTC. Looking up the rest from reference TRBV29-1 and TRBJ2-6 gives the full variable domain: SAVISQKPSRDICQRGTSLTIQCQVDSQVTMMFWYRQQPGQSLTLIATANQGSEATYESGFVIDKFPISRPNLTFSTLTVSNMSPEDSSIYLCSVADRGSSGANVLTFGAGSRLTVL.

The CDR3 nucleotides are TGTGCCAGCAGTTTAACTGAACACACCGGGGAGCTGTTTTTT. It is translated as CASSLTEHTGELFF. The rearrangement uses TRBV28 and TRBJ2-2; D gene unclear. The CDR3 runs 14 residues. Per the germline V gene, CDR1 is MDHEN and CDR2 is SYDVKM. Between the trimmed V and J ends, which lost 2 bases and 3 bases, there was a span of 7 bases.

This sequence joins TRBV27 and TRBJ2-5; tentatively, D is TRBD1 (5 bases). The CDR3 length is 14 residues. Germline values: CDR1 MNHEY, CDR2 SMNVEV (reference sequence). V was trimmed by 5 bases and J by 5 bases, leaving 15 bases between them. The CDR3 loop is CASSLIQGSETQYF. In DNA, the CDR3 is TGTGCCAGCAGTCTAATCCAGGGCTCGGAGACCCAGTACTTC.

The CDR3 coding sequence is TGTGCCAGTATTTTCGCCCCAGGGGCGGCTAATGAAAAACTGTTTTTT. Its protein is CASIFAPGAANEKLFF. The chain joins TRBV19 to TRBJ1-4, with D possibly TRBD1 on 6 matching bases. V gave up 7 bases and J gave up 3 bases, with 18 bases separating them. CDR1 LNHDA and CDR2 SQIVND come from the germline V gene (reference sequence). The CDR3 is 16 residues long.

The rearrangement joins TRBV2 to TRBJ1-3; a possible D gene is TRBD1 (6 bases). The germline V and J ends were trimmed by 7 bases and 3 bases, with 13 bases remaining between them. The CDR3 spans 14 residues. The germline gives CDR1 SNHLY, CDR2 FYNNEI. The CDR3 region has the DNA TGTGCCAGCACCGAGGGGGTCCGTGGAAACACCATATATTTT. Encoded protein: CASTEGVRGNTIYF. The full variable domain, with the rest looked up from reference TRBV2 and TRBJ1-3, is EPEVTQTPSHQVTQMGQEVILRCVPISNHLYFYWYRQILGQKVEFLVSFYNNEISEKSEIFDDQFSVERPDGSNFTLKIRSTKLEDSAMYFCASTEGVRGNTIYFGEGSWLTVV.

The gene calls are TRBV6-2 or TRBV6-3 and TRBJ1-4; D not resolved. Trimming took 2 bases from V and 7 from J, leaving 5 bases between them. The CDR3 length is 12 residues. Germline CDR1 reads MNHEY; CDR2 reads SVGEGT. The CDR3 DNA is TGTGCCAGCAGTTACGAAGCTGAAAAACTGTTTTTT. Its translation: CASSYEAEKLFF.